At least ten counts were recorded for the clone carrying this TCR beta chain. Its antigen is currently unknown. V shed 5 bases and J 3 bases; nucleotides not matched to a gene: 9. CDR3 size: 18 residues. Germline assignment: CDR1 SGHTA and CDR2 FQGTGA. TCRdb re-called the 5' RACE reads with MiXCR, one entry per CDR3 protein. The sample has tens of thousands of distinct CDR3 sequences; roughly an eighth are singletons. The sample originates from a study of neurological immune-mediated disorders. Study results and caveats: Multiple sclerosis was found to have the least TCR clonal expansion, below healthy controls, and HTLV-1-associated myelopathy the most.

The time point was: longitudinal time-point 1 (baseline). The specimen was PBMCs. The receptor was isolated from a female donor with HTLV-1-associated myelopathy (HAM/TSP). The chain links TRBV7-3 to TRBJ2-1; TRBD2 aligns across 14 bases. The CDR3 loop reads CASSDTTSGGAGYNEQFF. The CDR3 DNA reads as TGTGCCAGCAGCGATACGACTAGCGGGGGGGCCGGCTACAATGAGCAGTTCTTC.